The rows below give T cell receptor beta chains drawn from one sample of a study of control samples from healthy donors and cancer patients. Produced via immunoSEQ multiplex PCR; TCRdb's table is partial and in-frame only. The sample shows approximately 170,000 clones, 90% to 95% of them seen only once. Sequencing was carried out using blood. These receptors all come from a woman under 40 in good health. Each CDR3 is given with its conserved first and last residue. Fields, in order: V gene, D gene, J gene, clone size, CDR3 protein, CDR3 DNA. A D gene is named only where the DNA matches it firmly. The size field is filled for only some rows; it gives once, few, many or a size class.

v_call: TRBV11-1; d_call: TRBD1; j_call: TRBJ1-1; clone_size: .; cdr3_aa: CASSLDGAGGNTEAFF; cdr3_nt: TGTGCCAGCAGCTTAGACGGCGCAGGGGGAAACACTGAAGCTTTCTTT
v_call: TRBV7-9; d_call: TRBD2; j_call: TRBJ2-1; clone_size: .; cdr3_aa: CASSDRLAAYNEQFF; cdr3_nt: TGTGCCAGCAGCGACCGACTAGCGGCCTACAATGAGCAGTTCTTC
v_call: TRBV11-1; d_call: TRBD1; j_call: TRBJ2-7; clone_size: .; cdr3_aa: CASSLEGTATGEQYF; cdr3_nt: TGTGCCAGCAGCTTAGAGGGGACAGCCACCGGAGAGCAGTACTTC
v_call: TRBV15; d_call: .; j_call: TRBJ2-7; clone_size: .; cdr3_aa: CATSKERTFYYEQYF; cdr3_nt: TGTGCCACCAGCAAAGAGAGGACTTTTTACTACGAGCAGTACTTC
v_call: TRBV6-2/TRBV6-3; d_call: .; j_call: TRBJ2-1; clone_size: .; cdr3_aa: CASSYWGENEQFF; cdr3_nt: TGTGCCAGCAGTTACTGGGGGGAGAATGAGCAGTTCTTC
v_call: TRBV29-1; d_call: TRBD1; j_call: TRBJ2-7; clone_size: .; cdr3_aa: CSVERRDREAYEQYF; cdr3_nt: TGCAGCGTTGAACGAAGGGACAGGGAAGCCTACGAGCAGTACTTC
v_call: TRBV4-1; d_call: TRBD2; j_call: TRBJ2-3; clone_size: .; cdr3_aa: CASSQVGLAADTQYF; cdr3_nt: TGCGCCAGCAGCCAAGTGGGACTAGCGGCCGATACGCAGTATTTT
v_call: TRBV6-2/TRBV6-3; d_call: TRBD2; j_call: TRBJ2-7; clone_size: .; cdr3_aa: CASSYSSASGSYEQYF; cdr3_nt: TGTGCCAGCAGTTACTCTTCGGCTAGCGGATCCTACGAGCAGTACTTC
v_call: TRBV15; d_call: .; j_call: TRBJ2-1; clone_size: .; cdr3_aa: CATSRDPAWLQFF; cdr3_nt: TGTGCCACCAGCAGAGACCCCGCCTGGTTGCAGTTCTTC
v_call: TRBV12-3/TRBV12-4; d_call: TRBD1; j_call: TRBJ1-1; clone_size: .; cdr3_aa: CASSPGTAGEAFF; cdr3_nt: TGTGCCAGCAGTCCCGGGACAGCGGGGGAAGCTTTCTTT
v_call: TRBV19; d_call: .; j_call: TRBJ1-5; clone_size: .; cdr3_aa: CASSIGRSNQPQHF; cdr3_nt: TGTGCCAGTAGTATAGGGCGAAGCAATCAGCCCCAGCATTTT
v_call: TRBV23-1; d_call: TRBD1; j_call: TRBJ2-7; clone_size: .; cdr3_aa: CARDPDRGYEQYF; cdr3_nt: TGCGCCAGAGACCCGGACAGGGGCTACGAGCAGTACTTC
v_call: TRBV10-2; d_call: .; j_call: TRBJ2-3; clone_size: .; cdr3_aa: CASSDPWFSESTDTQYF; cdr3_nt: TGCGCCAGCAGTGACCCTTGGTTCAGCGAGAGCACAGATACGCAGTATTTT
v_call: TRBV7-9; d_call: .; j_call: TRBJ1-1; clone_size: .; cdr3_aa: CASSPLRGETEAFF; cdr3_nt: TGTGCCAGCAGCCCACTCAGGGGTGAAACTGAAGCTTTCTTT
v_call: TRBV2; d_call: TRBD1; j_call: TRBJ2-1; clone_size: .; cdr3_aa: CASSEGQGRMEQFF; cdr3_nt: TGTGCCAGCAGTGAGGGACAGGGTAGAATGGAGCAGTTCTTC
v_call: TRBV10-3; d_call: TRBD2; j_call: TRBJ2-3; clone_size: few; cdr3_aa: CAISGTSGKTDTQYF; cdr3_nt: TGTGCCATCAGTGGGACTAGCGGGAAAACAGATACGCAGTATTTT
v_call: TRBV9; d_call: .; j_call: TRBJ1-1; clone_size: .; cdr3_aa: CASSVEEGTKAFF; cdr3_nt: TGTGCCAGCAGCGTAGAGGAGGGGACAAAAGCTTTCTTT
v_call: TRBV7-3; d_call: .; j_call: TRBJ2-7; clone_size: .; cdr3_aa: CASSLTGDGSYEQYF; cdr3_nt: TGTGCCAGCAGCCTAACCGGGGACGGCTCCTACGAGCAGTACTTC
v_call: TRBV6-5; d_call: .; j_call: TRBJ1-3; clone_size: .; cdr3_aa: CASSWGAGNTIYF; cdr3_nt: TGTGCCAGCAGTTGGGGAGCTGGAAACACCATATATTTT
v_call: TRBV3-1/TRBV3-2; d_call: .; j_call: TRBJ2-7; clone_size: .; cdr3_aa: CASSQRGARGYEQYF; cdr3_nt: TGTGCCAGCAGCCAGAGGGGGGCAAGAGGTTACGAGCAGTACTTC
v_call: TRBV7-2; d_call: .; j_call: TRBJ2-2; clone_size: once; cdr3_aa: CASSLAVRGAGTGELFF; cdr3_nt: TGTGCCAGCAGCTTAGCGGTCAGGGGCGCTGGCACCGGGGAGCTGTTTTTT
v_call: TRBV19; d_call: .; j_call: TRBJ1-3; clone_size: .; cdr3_aa: CASSFGFTGNTIYF; cdr3_nt: TGTGCCAGTAGTTTCGGATTTACTGGAAACACCATATATTTT
v_call: TRBV9; d_call: .; j_call: TRBJ1-6; clone_size: .; cdr3_aa: CASSVAPGAGSPLHF; cdr3_nt: TGTGCCAGCAGCGTAGCGCCCGGAGCAGGATCACCCCTCCACTTT
v_call: TRBV5-1; d_call: .; j_call: TRBJ2-4; clone_size: .; cdr3_aa: CASSEGLTSKNIQYF; cdr3_nt: TGCGCCAGCAGCGAGGGACTCACCAGCAAAAACATTCAGTACTTC
v_call: TRBV2; d_call: TRBD1; j_call: TRBJ1-5; clone_size: .; cdr3_aa: CASSKDRGNQPQHF; cdr3_nt: TGTGCCAGCAGTAAGGACAGGGGGAATCAGCCCCAGCATTTT
v_call: TRBV7-2; d_call: .; j_call: TRBJ2-1; clone_size: .; cdr3_aa: CASSSGPSHGYEQFF; cdr3_nt: TGTGCCAGCAGCTCGGGACCGAGCCACGGGTATGAGCAGTTCTTC
v_call: TRBV3-1/TRBV3-2; d_call: .; j_call: TRBJ2-2; clone_size: once; cdr3_aa: CASSQGTTNTGELFF; cdr3_nt: TGTGCCAGCAGCCAAGGGACAACGAACACCGGGGAGCTGTTTTTT
v_call: TRBV28; d_call: .; j_call: TRBJ1-2; clone_size: .; cdr3_aa: CASSLAKYGYTF; cdr3_nt: TGTGCCAGCAGTTTAGCTAAGTATGGCTACACCTTC
v_call: TRBV27; d_call: .; j_call: TRBJ2-6; clone_size: .; cdr3_aa: CASSLLAGANVLTF; cdr3_nt: TGTGCCAGCAGTTTATTAGCTGGGGCCAACGTCCTGACTTTC
v_call: TRBV24-1; d_call: .; j_call: TRBJ1-5; clone_size: .; cdr3_aa: CATSDQGPNQPQHF; cdr3_nt: TGTGCCACCAGTGATCAAGGGCCCAATCAGCCCCAGCATTTT
v_call: TRBV5-1; d_call: .; j_call: TRBJ2-5; clone_size: .; cdr3_aa: CASSLVRGETQYF; cdr3_nt: TGCGCCAGCAGCTTGGTAAGGGGTGAGACCCAGTACTTC
v_call: TRBV4-1; d_call: .; j_call: TRBJ1-4; clone_size: .; cdr3_aa: CASSQADGNEKLFF; cdr3_nt: TGCGCCAGCAGCCAAGCGGACGGTAATGAAAAACTGTTTTTT
v_call: TRBV28; d_call: .; j_call: TRBJ1-5; clone_size: .; cdr3_aa: CASSLRSQPQHF; cdr3_nt: TGTGCCAGCAGTTTGAGAAGTCAGCCCCAGCATTTT
v_call: TRBV12-3/TRBV12-4; d_call: .; j_call: TRBJ1-1; clone_size: .; cdr3_aa: CASSLNLGLAFF; cdr3_nt: TGTGCCAGCAGTTTAAATCTCGGGTTGGCTTTCTTT
v_call: TRBV19; d_call: .; j_call: TRBJ1-5; clone_size: .; cdr3_aa: CASSMTRQYSNQPQHF; cdr3_nt: TGTGCCAGTAGTATGACCCGACAGTATAGCAATCAGCCCCAGCATTTT
v_call: TRBV28; d_call: TRBD1; j_call: TRBJ2-1; clone_size: few; cdr3_aa: CASSPTGTGTPNEQFF; cdr3_nt: TGTGCCAGCAGCCCAACCGGGACAGGGACCCCAAATGAGCAGTTCTTC
v_call: TRBV7-3; d_call: TRBD2; j_call: TRBJ2-2; clone_size: .; cdr3_aa: CASSLTLGLAGGPKTGELFF; cdr3_nt: TGTGCCAGCAGCTTAACGCTCGGGTTAGCGGGAGGGCCGAAGACCGGGGAGCTGTTTTTT
v_call: TRBV6-2/TRBV6-3; d_call: .; j_call: TRBJ2-1; clone_size: .; cdr3_aa: CASSLEVAVYNEQFF; cdr3_nt: TGTGCCAGCAGTTTAGAAGTAGCGGTCTACAATGAGCAGTTCTTC
v_call: TRBV5-4; d_call: .; j_call: TRBJ1-5; clone_size: .; cdr3_aa: CASSLRGSGQPQHF; cdr3_nt: TGTGCCAGCAGCTTGCGGGGGTCGGGTCAGCCCCAGCATTTT
v_call: TRBV5-6; d_call: .; j_call: TRBJ2-1; clone_size: .; cdr3_aa: CASSLARLTTYNEQFF; cdr3_nt: TGTGCCAGCAGCTTGGCCCGACTAACTACCTACAATGAGCAGTTCTTC
v_call: TRBV10-2; d_call: .; j_call: TRBJ2-1; clone_size: .; cdr3_aa: CAAQAASSYNEQFF; cdr3_nt: TGCGCGGCGCAGGCGGCCAGCTCCTACAATGAGCAGTTCTTC
v_call: TRBV2; d_call: .; j_call: TRBJ2-1; clone_size: .; cdr3_aa: CASSEEIEQFF; cdr3_nt: TGTGCCAGCAGTGAGGAGATCGAGCAGTTCTTC
v_call: TRBV6-2/TRBV6-3; d_call: TRBD1; j_call: TRBJ1-4; clone_size: .; cdr3_aa: CASSYGTGGEKLFF; cdr3_nt: TGTGCCAGCAGTTATGGGACAGGGGGCGAAAAACTGTTTTTT
v_call: TRBV3-1/TRBV3-2; d_call: .; j_call: TRBJ2-7; clone_size: once; cdr3_aa: CASSLSSESYEQYF; cdr3_nt: TGTGCCAGCAGCTTATCTAGCGAGAGCTACGAGCAGTACTTC
v_call: TRBV2; d_call: .; j_call: TRBJ2-5; clone_size: .; cdr3_aa: CASSDTGKETQYF; cdr3_nt: TGTGCCAGCAGCGATACAGGGAAAGAGACCCAGTACTTC
v_call: TRBV30; d_call: .; j_call: TRBJ2-7; clone_size: .; cdr3_aa: CAWSRGNRAYEQYF; cdr3_nt: TGTGCCTGGAGTCGGGGGAACAGGGCCTACGAGCAGTACTTC
v_call: TRBV21-1; d_call: .; j_call: TRBJ2-7; clone_size: .; cdr3_aa: CASSKSLAGLSYEQYF; cdr3_nt: TGTGCCAGCAGCAAATCTTTAGCGGGCCTCTCCTACGAGCAGTACTTC
v_call: TRBV18; d_call: TRBD2; j_call: TRBJ2-1; clone_size: .; cdr3_aa: CASSPPTSGRGTYNEQFF; cdr3_nt: TGTGCCAGCTCACCACCAACTAGCGGGAGGGGGACCTACAATGAGCAGTTCTTC